A selection of T cell receptor beta chains follows, all from one sample in a study of blood T cell repertoires in COVID-19. The repertoire was sequenced with immunoSEQ multiplex PCR; TCRdb's copy has only in-frame clones and lacks some. The table has 350,000 to 450,000 clones, about 89% seen once. Material: PBMCs or T cells enriched from blood (not recorded which). These TCRs come from a man aged 40-49 years in a cohort exposed to, infected with or recovered from COVID-19 (not recorded which). CDR3s include the opening cysteine and the closing phenylalanine or tryptophan. The D gene is left open where the match is weak. Where a row states a size, it is once, few, many or the class of an expanded clone; other rows omit it.

j_call clone_size v_call d_call cdr3_aa cdr3_nt
TRBJ2-7 - TRBV5-5 - CASSPRSGPSYEQYF TGTGCCAGCAGCCCCAGGAGCGGGCCCTCCTACGAGCAGTACTTC
TRBJ2-7 - TRBV27 - CASSFIPLSGEQYF TGTGCCAGCAGTTTTATCCCCCTCTCGGGAGAGCAGTACTTC
TRBJ2-3 - TRBV11-2 TRBD2 CANGEGGTDTQYF TGTGCCAACGGGGAGGGTGGGACAGATACGCAGTATTTT
TRBJ2-1 few TRBV7-2 - CASSLRDRRHNEQFF TGTGCCAGCAGCTTACGTGACAGGAGACACAATGAGCAGTTCTTC
TRBJ2-7 - TRBV15 - CATSRDQAGVEQYF TGTGCCACCAGCAGAGATCAGGCAGGGGTCGAGCAGTACTTC
TRBJ1-6 - TRBV11-2 - CASSLSRGNSPLHF TGTGCCAGCAGCTTGTCCAGAGGGAATTCACCCCTCCACTTT
TRBJ1-1 - TRBV9 - CASSVGGSEPNTEAFF TGTGCCAGCAGCGTAGGAGGGAGTGAGCCGAACACTGAAGCTTTCTTT
TRBJ1-2 - TRBV28 - CASRPSISSGYTF TGTGCCAGCAGACCCAGTATCTCCTCTGGCTACACCTTC
TRBJ2-7 - TRBV30 TRBD2 CAWSVRGSSHEQYF TGTGCCTGGAGTGTACGCGGGAGTAGCCACGAGCAGTACTTC
TRBJ1-1 - TRBV11-2 - CASSLVGLGMNTEAFF TGTGCCAGCAGCTTAGTTGGTCTCGGGATGAACACTGAAGCTTTCTTT
TRBJ2-2 - TRBV9 - CASSVAAGNTGELFF TGTGCCAGCAGCGTAGCGGCAGGGAACACCGGGGAGCTGTTTTTT
TRBJ1-1 - TRBV5-1 TRBD1 CASSEGQGADTEAFF TGCGCCAGCAGCGAGGGACAGGGGGCGGACACTGAAGCTTTCTTT
TRBJ2-1 - TRBV27 - CASSSDWNEQFF TGTGCCAGCAGTTCGGACTGGAATGAGCAGTTCTTC
TRBJ1-5 few TRBV5-5 TRBD1 CASSPTGENQPQHF TGTGCCAGCAGCCCGACAGGGGAAAATCAGCCCCAGCATTTT
TRBJ2-1 once TRBV5-4 TRBD2 CASSFRGGGYNEQFF TGTGCCAGCAGCTTCCGCGGGGGGGGCTACAATGAGCAGTTCTTC
TRBJ2-3 once TRBV11-2 TRBD2 CASSWRLAGDRTDTQYF TGTGCCAGCAGCTGGAGACTGGCGGGAGACCGTACAGATACGCAGTATTTT
TRBJ1-1 - TRBV2 - CASSDQGRNTEAFF TGTGCCAGCAGTGACCAGGGTAGGAACACTGAAGCTTTCTTT
TRBJ1-2 - TRBV9 TRBD1 CASSVGQGTNYGYTF TGTGCCAGCAGCGTTGGACAGGGTACCAACTATGGCTACACCTTC
TRBJ2-3 - TRBV18 TRBD1 CASSRVQGKGADTQYF TGTGCCAGCTCACGAGTACAGGGGAAAGGGGCAGATACGCAGTATTTT
TRBJ2-1 - TRBV6-2/TRBV6-3 - CASSYGAGSYNEQFF TGTGCCAGCAGTTACGGGGCGGGATCTTACAATGAGCAGTTCTTC
TRBJ1-1 - TRBV28 - CASSLVRGNTEAFF TGTGCCAGCAGTTTAGTGCGCGGGAACACTGAAGCTTTCTTT
TRBJ1-1 - TRBV4-1 - CASSQNQGLKAFF TGCGCCAGCAGCCAAAACCAGGGACTAAAAGCTTTCTTT
TRBJ1-3 - TRBV29-1 - CSVDLQGSGNTIYF TGCAGCGTAGACCTCCAGGGCTCTGGAAACACCATATATTTT
TRBJ2-7 - TRBV30 - CAWSNRHEQYF TGTGCCTGGAGTAACAGACACGAGCAGTACTTC
TRBJ1-5 - TRBV12-3/TRBV12-4 - CASSPNNQPQHF TGTGCCAGCAGTCCTAATAATCAGCCCCAGCATTTT
TRBJ1-3 - TRBV5-1 - CASSSDSSVFGNTIYF TGCGCCAGCAGCTCCGACAGCTCGGTCTTTGGAAACACCATATATTTT
TRBJ1-2 - TRBV28 - CAIRDSANYGYTF TGTGCCATCAGAGACAGCGCTAACTATGGCTACACCTTC
TRBJ1-4 - TRBV18 - CASSEGTSNEKLFF TGTGCCAGCTCCGAGGGTACGTCTAATGAAAAACTGTTTTTT
TRBJ1-5 - TRBV20-1 TRBD1 CSASVRGRVVFQPQHF TGCAGTGCTAGTGTGAGGGGGCGCGTGGTGTTCCAGCCCCAGCATTTT
TRBJ2-4 - TRBV3-1/TRBV3-2 - CASSQTDSLAKNIQYF TGTGCCAGCAGCCAAACGGACAGTCTAGCCAAAAACATTCAGTACTTC
TRBJ2-1 - TRBV11-1 - CASSFGTTYNEQFF TGTGCCAGCAGCTTCGGGACAACTTACAATGAGCAGTTCTTC
TRBJ1-6 - TRBV9 TRBD1 CASSVEGGPTSPLHF TGTGCCAGCAGCGTAGAAGGGGGCCCTACCTCACCCCTCCACTTT
TRBJ2-3 - TRBV27 TRBD2 CASSSKAGRGTDTQYF TGTGCCAGCAGTTCCAAAGCGGGAAGGGGAACAGATACGCAGTATTTT
TRBJ2-7 few TRBV10-1 TRBD2 CASSVGAGDGVGQYF TGCGCCAGCAGTGTAGGAGCGGGAGACGGGGTCGGGCAGTACTTC
TRBJ2-7 once TRBV3-1/TRBV3-2 - CASSQGQGSTYEQYF TGTGCCAGCAGCCAAGGTCAGGGGTCCACCTACGAGCAGTACTTC
TRBJ2-2 - TRBV6-5 TRBD2 CASRSLAGDTGELFF TGTGCCAGCAGATCACTAGCGGGGGACACCGGGGAGCTGTTTTTT
TRBJ2-7 - TRBV20-1 - CSASKGTQIHEQYF TGCAGTGCTAGTAAGGGGACTCAGATCCACGAGCAGTACTTC
TRBJ2-1 - TRBV7-9 TRBD1 CASSLVGGASLNEQFF TGTGCCAGCAGCTTAGTAGGGGGCGCTTCACTCAATGAGCAGTTCTTC
TRBJ1-1 - TRBV9 - CASSVAVRGSHTEAFF TGTGCCAGCAGCGTAGCTGTTCGCGGGAGTCACACTGAAGCTTTCTTT
TRBJ2-5 - TRBV6-6 TRBD2 CASSAMRDYQTQYF TGTGCCAGCAGTGCGATGCGGGACTATCAGACCCAGTACTTC
TRBJ1-2 few TRBV6-4 - CASSGAGGRSYTF TGTGCCAGCAGTGGGGCGGGGGGGCGAAGCTACACCTTC
TRBJ2-1 - TRBV28 TRBD2 CASSSRTSGRQHNEQFF TGTGCCAGCAGTTCCAGGACTAGCGGGAGACAACACAATGAGCAGTTCTTC
TRBJ1-5 - TRBV28 - CASSFSGDSNQPQHF TGTGCCAGCAGTTTCTCCGGGGATAGCAATCAGCCCCAGCATTTT
TRBJ1-4 - TRBV5-4 TRBD1 CASSLGQVPNEKLFF TGTGCCAGCAGCCTTGGACAGGTCCCAAATGAAAAACTGTTTTTT
TRBJ1-2 - TRBV28 TRBD1 CASSNSDRGGLYGYTF TGTGCCAGCAGTAACTCCGACAGGGGGGGTCTCTATGGCTACACCTTC
TRBJ2-1 - TRBV30 - CAWSLFDNEQFF TGTGCCTGGAGTTTGTTCGACAATGAGCAGTTCTTC
TRBJ2-7 - TRBV4-1 - CASSQVTADTYEQYF TGCGCCAGCAGCCAAGTGACAGCAGACACCTACGAGCAGTACTTC